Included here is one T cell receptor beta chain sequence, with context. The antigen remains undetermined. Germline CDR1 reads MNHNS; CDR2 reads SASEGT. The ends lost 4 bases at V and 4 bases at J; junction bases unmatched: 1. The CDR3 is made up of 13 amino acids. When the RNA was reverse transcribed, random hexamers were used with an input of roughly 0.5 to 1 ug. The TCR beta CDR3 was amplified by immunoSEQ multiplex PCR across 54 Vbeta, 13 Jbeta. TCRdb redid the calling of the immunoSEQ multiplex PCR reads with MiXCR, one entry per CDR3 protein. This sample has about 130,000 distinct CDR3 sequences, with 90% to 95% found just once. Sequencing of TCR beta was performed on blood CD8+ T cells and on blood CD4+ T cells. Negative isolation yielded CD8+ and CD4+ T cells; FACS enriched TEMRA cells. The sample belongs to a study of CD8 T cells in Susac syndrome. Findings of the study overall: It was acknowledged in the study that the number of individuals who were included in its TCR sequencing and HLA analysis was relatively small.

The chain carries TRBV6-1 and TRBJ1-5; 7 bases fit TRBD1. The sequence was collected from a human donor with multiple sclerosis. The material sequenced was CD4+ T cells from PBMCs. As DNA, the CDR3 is TGTGCCAGCAGTGTACAGGGGAATCAGCCCCAGCATTTT. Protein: CASSVQGNQPQHF.